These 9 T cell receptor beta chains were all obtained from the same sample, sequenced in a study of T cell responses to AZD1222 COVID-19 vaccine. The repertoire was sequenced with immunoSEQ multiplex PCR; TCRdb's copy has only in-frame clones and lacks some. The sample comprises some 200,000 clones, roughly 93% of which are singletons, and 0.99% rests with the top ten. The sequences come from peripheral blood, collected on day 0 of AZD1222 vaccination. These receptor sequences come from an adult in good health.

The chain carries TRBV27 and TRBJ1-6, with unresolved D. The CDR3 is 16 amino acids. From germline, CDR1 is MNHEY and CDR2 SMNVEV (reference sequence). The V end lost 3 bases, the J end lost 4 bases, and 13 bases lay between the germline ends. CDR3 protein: CASSFVALGYNSPLHF. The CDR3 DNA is TGTGCCAGCAGTTTCGTGGCCCTCGGATATAATTCACCCCTCCACTTT.

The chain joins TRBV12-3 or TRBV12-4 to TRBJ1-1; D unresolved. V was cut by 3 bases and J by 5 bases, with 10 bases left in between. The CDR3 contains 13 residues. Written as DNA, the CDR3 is TGTGCCAGCAGTTTGAACGTGGGTACTGAAGCTTTCTTT. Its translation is CASSLNVGTEAFF.

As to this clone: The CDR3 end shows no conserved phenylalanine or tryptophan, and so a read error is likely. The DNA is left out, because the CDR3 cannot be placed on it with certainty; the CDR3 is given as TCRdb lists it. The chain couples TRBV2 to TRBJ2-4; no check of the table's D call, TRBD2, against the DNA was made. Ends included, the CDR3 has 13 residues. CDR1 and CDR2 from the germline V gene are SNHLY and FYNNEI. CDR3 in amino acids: CASSEGSGRGLSL.

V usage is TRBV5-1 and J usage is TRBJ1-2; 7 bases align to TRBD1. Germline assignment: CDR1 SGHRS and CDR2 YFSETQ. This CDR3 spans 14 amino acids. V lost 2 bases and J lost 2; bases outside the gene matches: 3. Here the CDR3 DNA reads TGCGCCAGCAGCTTTGGGACAGCGAACTATGGCTACACCTTC. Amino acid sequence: CASSFGTANYGYTF.

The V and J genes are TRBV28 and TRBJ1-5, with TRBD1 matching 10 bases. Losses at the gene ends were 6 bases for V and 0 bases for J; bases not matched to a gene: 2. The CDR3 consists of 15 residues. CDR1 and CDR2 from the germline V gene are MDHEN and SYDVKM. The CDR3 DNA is TGTGCCAGCAGAGGACAGGGGGGTAGCAATCAGCCCCAGCATTTT. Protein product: CASRGQGGSNQPQHF.

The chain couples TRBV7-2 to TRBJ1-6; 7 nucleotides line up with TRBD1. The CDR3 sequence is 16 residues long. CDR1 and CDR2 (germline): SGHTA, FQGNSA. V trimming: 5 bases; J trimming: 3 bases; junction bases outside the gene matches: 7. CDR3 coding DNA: TGTGCCAGCAGCCCAAGGGGACAGCTCTATAATTCACCCCTCCACTTT. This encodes CASSPRGQLYNSPLHF.

In DNA form, the CDR3 reads TGTGCCAGCAGCTTGGTCGTCGGGAACACTGAAGCTTTCTTT. Its translation is CASSLVVGNTEAFF. This sequence joins TRBV5-4 and TRBJ1-1; no definite D call. V lost 0 bases, J lost 1 base, and 7 bases lay in between. The CDR3 covers 14 residues. The germline gives CDR1 SGHNT, CDR2 YYREEE (reference sequence).

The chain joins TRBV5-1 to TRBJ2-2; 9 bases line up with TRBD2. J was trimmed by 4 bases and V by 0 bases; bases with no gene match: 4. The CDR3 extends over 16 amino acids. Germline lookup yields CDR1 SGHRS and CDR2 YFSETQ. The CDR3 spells CASSLGVAGVTGELFF. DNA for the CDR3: TGCGCCAGCAGCTTGGGGGTAGCGGGAGTCACCGGGGAGCTGTTTTTT.

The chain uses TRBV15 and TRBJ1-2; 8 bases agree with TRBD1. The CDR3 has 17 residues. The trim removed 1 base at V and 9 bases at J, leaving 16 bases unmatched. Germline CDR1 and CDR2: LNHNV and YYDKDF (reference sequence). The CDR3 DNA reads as TGTGCCACCAGCAGAGTGCAGGGGGCAGCATCGCCGTTAAGCTACACCTTC. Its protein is CATSRVQGAASPLSYTF.